What follows is one T cell receptor (beta chain) and its context. Which antigen it targets is not known. The input lacks base qualities; no much larger clone sits a single base away. Patients with a history of autoimmune disease or receiving systemic immunosuppression were excluded from the trial. In every dose cohort, peripheral blood was drawn for TCR sequencing at baseline, cycle 4 day 1, and cycle 7 day 1. The samples were taken from a phase I, first-in-human, multicenter, open-label dose-escalation trial of ivuxolimab. Adults with locally advanced or metastatic head and neck squamous cell, hepatocellular, melanoma or renal cell carcinoma were enrolled in the trial. Before TCR sequencing, CD4+ T cells and CD8+ T cells were sorted from peripheral blood as separate populations. Genomic DNA was isolated from the sorted cells so that the TCRbeta CDR3 region could be sequenced. The immunoSEQ Assay was used to sequence the TCRbeta CDR3 regions. TCRdb took this table from immuneACCESS and kept in-frame rearrangements with V and J called. Such tables lack part of the clones; where checked against another copy, unresolved V genes explain under half of the gap, and the rest is unexplained. This sample has roughly 71,000 clones in its table, and 75% to 80% of those were observed once. 1.6% of the sample belongs to the ten largest clones.

This record belongs to a study of OX40 agonist ivuxolimab in advanced cancers. At the level of the whole study: Ivuxolimab was a fully human IgG2 agonistic monoclonal antibody targeting the costimulatory receptor OX40 (CD134). Patients were allowed to have had prior anti-PD-1, anti-PD-L1 or anti-CTLA-4 therapy, and more than 30% of the dose-escalation patients had previously received checkpoint inhibitors. Intravenous ivuxolimab was administered to patients every 2 weeks at six dose levels: 0.01, 0.1, 0.3, 1.5, 3 and 10 mg/kg. A male proportion of about 79% and a mean age of approximately 60 years, ranging from about 23 to 79, were recorded for the dose-escalation cohort. Of the 50 or so patients in dose escalation, some 20 had hepatocellular carcinoma, about 15 had melanoma, 9 had renal cell carcinoma and 9 had head and neck cancer. The paper covers the monotherapy dose-escalation part of the phase I ivuxolimab trial, which included N of about 56 patients. The point of sequencing TCRbeta in the periphery was to test whether ivuxolimab changed TCR sequence diversity and drove clonal T-cell expansion. Partial responses occurred in three dose-escalation patients, of whom one had hepatocellular carcinoma and two had cutaneous melanoma.

V is cut back by 6 bases and J by 6 bases, with 9 bases in the junction unmatched. As encoded in the germline V gene, CDR1 is SNHLY while CDR2 is FYNNEI. The CDR3 contains 14 residues, cysteine and phenylalanine counted. The retained sequence is limited to the CDR3, 42 bases, with the frame set at the first base. The research as a whole found: Partial responders in the 0.1-3.0 mg/kg groups had among the lowest normalized peripheral clonal expansion, especially among CD8+ T cells. Low levels of normalized T-cell clonal expansion were also seen in some nonresponding patients. Antigen specificity was not determined for the clonally expanded peripheral T cells. At doses of 0.1 to 3.0 mg/kg, clonal expansion of both CD4+ and CD8+ T cells in blood was seen between baseline and week 6. After ivuxolimab, CD8+ T cells had more expanded clones than CD4+ T cells on average.

This TCR came from an adult with an advanced solid tumor such as melanoma, head and neck, liver or kidney cancer. This chain joins TRBV2 to TRBJ2-3, with 7 middle bases fitting TRBD1. The sample was CD4+ or CD8+ T cells sorted from blood, taken in a trial of the OX40 agonist ivuxolimab. The bases read TGTGCCAGCAGACCCGACAGGGTGCTGGATACGCAGTATTTT. It translates as CASRPDRVLDTQYF.